This record covers a single T cell receptor beta chain. Its antigen is as yet unknown. This sample was taken from a study of CD8+ T cells in alopecia areata. Findings of the study overall: Baseline CD8+ expansion's link to response remains uncertain, as there was one nonresponder.

The sequencing template was cDNA reverse transcribed from extracted RNA. This table comes from immunoSEQ multiplex PCR, and its TCRdb copy is limited to in-frame clones, with some not included. The repertoire holds 120,000 to 150,000 clones, more than 85% seen once, with roughly an eighth in the top ten. Germline CDR1 SGDLS, CDR2 YYNGEE. V shed 3 bases and J shed 0 bases, with 9 bases lying between them. The CDR3 extends over 14 amino acids. Treatment indicated: oral pan-JAK inhibitor, 5-10 mg twice daily. This specimen was CD8+ T cells sorted from blood, taken at week 4, from a patient treated with tofacitinib. The receptor was isolated from a human donor with alopecia areata. The chain uses TRBV9 and TRBJ1-1, with a weak D call TRBD1 (5 bases). The CDR3: CASSEDTLNTEAFF. CDR3 in DNA: TGTGCCAGCAGCGAGGACACACTGAACACTGAAGCTTTCTTT.